These 27 T cell receptor beta chains came from one sample sequenced in a study of T cell responses to AZD1222 COVID-19 vaccine. The repertoire was sequenced with immunoSEQ multiplex PCR; TCRdb's copy has only in-frame clones and lacks some. The sample lists tens of thousands of clones; approximately 83% were seen once. The sequences come from peripheral blood, collected on day 0 of AZD1222 vaccination. All receptors come from an adult in good health.

V is TRBV7-9 and J is TRBJ1-6; D call uncertain. Germline CDR1 SEHNR, CDR2 FQNEAQ (reference sequence). The ends were cut back, 1 base at V and 7 bases at J, with 11 bases in the middle. This CDR3 contains 15 residues. The CDR3: CASSLEGRTNSPLHF. CDR3 coding DNA: TGTGCCAGCAGCTTAGAGGGAAGAACCAATTCACCCCTCCACTTT.

V usage is TRBV30 and J usage is TRBJ1-2; TRBD1 is a possible D gene (5 bases). V was clipped by 0 bases and J by 7 bases, with 9 bases between them. The germline gives CDR1 GTSNPN, CDR2 SVGIG (reference sequence). The CDR3 has 12 amino acids. For the CDR3, the DNA is TGTGCCTGGAGTGTATGGGACTCTGGCTACACCTTC. The encoded protein is CAWSVWDSGYTF.

CDR3 coding DNA: TGTGCCAGCAGTTTGTCGGGGGCAAGCTACGAGCAGTACTTC. Protein: CASSLSGASYEQYF. V and J are TRBV28 and TRBJ2-7; D is perhaps TRBD1 or TRBD2 (6 bases each). CDR1 is MDHEN, CDR2 SYDVKM, per germline. Trimming removed 3 bases at V and 3 bases at J, with 12 bases between. The CDR3 runs 14 residues.

The gene calls are TRBV5-8 and TRBJ2-1; 8 nucleotides align to TRBD1. The germline gives CDR1 SGHTS, CDR2 YDEGEE. V shed 6 bases and J 8 bases; nucleotides not matched to a gene: 10. The CDR3 covers 14 residues. CDR3 loop: CASNLMTGAHEQFF. CDR3 coding DNA: TGTGCCAGCAACCTGATGACAGGGGCCCATGAGCAGTTCTTC.

This clone is a singleton in its sample. J is TRBJ2-2 and V is TRBV12-3 or TRBV12-4, with a weak D call TRBD1 (5 bases). The CDR3 runs to 13 residues. The V gene lost 6 bases and the J gene lost 2 bases, with 7 bases spanning the gap. Here the CDR3 reads CASRQGNTGELFF. The DNA for the CDR3 is TGTGCCAGCAGGCAGGGAAACACCGGGGAGCTGTTTTTT.

J is TRBJ1-2 and V is TRBV6-5, with D perhaps matching TRBD1 (6 bases). Trimming took off 5 bases at V and 8 bases at J, with 18 bases between the two ends. The CDR3 totals 14 residues. Germline assignment: CDR1 MNHEY and CDR2 SVGAGI. CDR3 in amino acids: CASSPSQGWGGYTF. CDR3 DNA sequence: TGTGCCAGCAGTCCGTCGCAGGGGTGGGGCGGCTACACCTTC.

This clone was observed a single time. CDR3 bases: TGTGCCAGCAGCTTGCTCAGGGGCGGGCTAACCTACGAGCAGTACTTC. It is translated as CASSLLRGGLTYEQYF. This chain links TRBV5-6 with TRBJ2-7, with D possibly being TRBD1 (6 bases). Germline CDR1 is SGHDT and CDR2 is YYEEEE. V lost 1 base and J lost 2, with 16 bases in between. This CDR3 region has 16 residues.

CDR3 region: CASSLGTGMDYGYTF. The CDR3 DNA sequence: TGTGCCAGCAGCTTAGGTACAGGAATGGACTATGGCTACACCTTC. This chain joins TRBV11-2 and TRBJ1-2; possible D gene TRBD1, 5 bases. CDR1 SGHAT and CDR2 FQNNGV come from the germline V gene. This CDR3 region has 15 residues. Trimming cost V 1 base and J 3 bases, with 12 bases left between them. Full variable domain (remainder filled in from reference TRBV11-2 and TRBJ1-2): EAGVAQSPRYKIIEKRQSVAFWCNPISGHATLYWYQQILGQGPKLLIQFQNNGVVDDSQLPKDRFSAERLKGVDSTLKIQPAKLEDSAVYLCASSLGTGMDYGYTFGSGTRLTVV.

The V and J genes are TRBV5-5 and TRBJ2-3; the match to TRBD2 covers 14 bases. Per germline, CDR1 SGHKS and CDR2 YYEKEE (reference sequence). V shed 5 bases, J shed 0 bases, and the junction held 14 bases outside the gene matches. The CDR3 consists of 20 residues. CDR3 region: CASRDGSGTSGRRSTDTQYF. CDR3 bases: TGTGCCAGCAGGGACGGGTCCGGGACTAGCGGGAGAAGGAGCACAGATACGCAGTATTTT.

The chain uses TRBV18 and TRBJ1-6; 7 bases are shared with TRBD1. Germline V lookup: CDR1 KGHSH, CDR2 LQKENI. V shed 6 bases, J shed 7 bases, and the junction held 15 bases outside the gene matches. This CDR3 region has 17 residues. The CDR3 DNA sequence: TGTGCCAGCTCCCTTACACCTTTGACAGGGACGAATTCACCCCTCCACTTT. Its translation is CASSLTPLTGTNSPLHF.

This clone was seen only a few times. The gene calls are TRBV4-1 and TRBJ1-1; D is possibly TRBD1 (6 bases). The CDR3 is made up of 17 amino acids. Trimming left V 0 bases short and J 2 bases short, with 16 bases between. Germline CDR1 and CDR2: MGHRA and YSYEKL. The CDR3 reads CASSQEVRGGRNTEAFF. The CDR3, as DNA: TGCGCCAGCAGCCAAGAGGTCAGGGGCGGGAGAAACACTGAAGCTTTCTTT.

The rearrangement uses TRBV12-5 and TRBJ1-2; no reliable D call. The length of the CDR3 is 12 residues. The germline gives CDR1 LGHNT, CDR2 FRNRAP. The V end was cut by 3 bases, the J end by 8 bases, with 10 bases between. The CDR3 spells CASGLWGWGYTF. The CDR3 coding sequence is TGTGCTAGTGGTTTATGGGGATGGGGCTACACCTTC.

This clone was recorded only once. CDR3 DNA sequence: TGTGCCAGCAACGGACAGCAAGCTAACTATGGCTACACCTTC. Its translation: CASNGQQANYGYTF. The J gene is TRBJ1-2, the V gene TRBV5-6, with D tentatively TRBD1 (6 bases). CDR3 length equals 14 residues. The V gene's germline CDR1 is SGHDT and CDR2 YYEEEE. The V gene lost 6 bases and the J gene lost 0 bases, with 12 bases spanning the gap.

The chain couples TRBV7-2 to TRBJ2-5; no reliable D call. CDR1 and CDR2 (germline): SGHTA, FQGNSA. The CDR3 contains 13 residues. V lost 1 base and J lost 3, with 6 bases in between. The CDR3 nucleotides are TGTGCCAGCAGCTTAGGGCGGAAAGAGACCCAGTACTTC. It codes for CASSLGRKETQYF.

The chain combines TRBV10-3 with TRBJ1-2, with 7 bases identical to TRBD1. Losses at the gene ends were 6 bases for V and 0 bases for J; bases not matched to a gene: 4. Germline CDR1 and CDR2: ENHRY and SYGVKD. The CDR3 length is 14 residues. CDR3 in DNA: TGTGCCATCAGCGCGGGACAGACTAACTATGGCTACACCTTC. Its translation: CAISAGQTNYGYTF.

The chain has TRBV14 and TRBJ1-3; tentative D call: TRBD1 (5 bases). The CDR3 consists of 18 residues. Trimming shortened V by 4 bases and J by 0 bases, and 19 bases separated the two germline ends. Germline CDR1 and CDR2: SGHDN and FVKESK. CDR3 in amino acids: CASSRRTTGTHSGNTIYF. In DNA form, the CDR3 reads TGTGCCAGCAGCCGTCGAACTACCGGGACCCACTCTGGAAACACCATATATTTT.

V gene TRBV6-2 or TRBV6-3 combines with J gene TRBJ1-5; tentative D call: TRBD1 (5 bases). The length of the CDR3 is 13 residues. Germline V gene data show CDR1 as MNHEY and CDR2 as SVGEGT. Trimming cost V 5 bases and J 1 base, with 6 bases left between them. The CDR3 is CASSRTSNQPQHF. The CDR3 nucleotides read TGTGCCAGCAGTCGGACAAGCAATCAGCCCCAGCATTTT.

J is TRBJ2-5 and V is TRBV6-5; D uncertain. Germline values: CDR1 MNHEY, CDR2 SVGAGI. V was clipped by 0 bases and J by 1 base, with 6 bases between them. The CDR3 covers 14 residues. The CDR3 loop is CASSYSPAQETQYF. The CDR3 region has the DNA TGTGCCAGCAGTTACTCCCCAGCCCAAGAGACCCAGTACTTC.

This clone has just a few counts. The CDR3 region has the DNA TGTGCCAGCAGCAAGGACAGGGGTAATGGCTACACCTTC. This codes for CASSKDRGNGYTF. The chain recombines TRBV7-2 with TRBJ1-2; 9 bases agree with TRBD1. J was trimmed by 6 bases and V by 5 bases; bases with no gene match: 4. The CDR3 loop spans 13 amino acids. Germline CDR1 reads SGHTA; CDR2 reads FQGNSA.

This chain links TRBV7-2 with TRBJ1-2; D might be TRBD1 (6 bases). Germline V gives CDR1 SGHTA, CDR2 FQGNSA. This CDR3 comprises 14 residues. Trimming removed 2 bases at V and 3 bases at J, with 10 bases between. This chain's CDR3 is CASSLTQGDYGYTF. The DNA for the CDR3 is TGTGCCAGCAGCTTAACACAGGGAGACTATGGCTACACCTTC.

The chain employs TRBV19 and TRBJ1-5, with D perhaps TRBD1 (5 bases). The germline CDR1 and CDR2 sequences are LNHDA and SQIVND (reference sequence). The V and J ends lost 8 bases and 2 bases respectively, with 10 bases between them. The CDR3 is 13 residues long. The CDR3 DNA follows: TGTGCCAGTCGGGACTTTGGCAATCAGCCCCAGCATTTT. Encoded protein: CASRDFGNQPQHF.

This clone was observed a single time. V and J are TRBV27 and TRBJ1-4, with D unresolved. Trimming stripped 5 bases from V and 5 bases from J, with 18 bases between. CDR3 size: 16 residues. The germline CDR1 and CDR2 sequences are MNHEY and SMNVEV (reference sequence). For the CDR3, the DNA is TGTGCCAGCAGTGTTCTTAGCGGGGTACCCAATGAAAAACTGTTTTTT. It translates to CASSVLSGVPNEKLFF.

The chain combines TRBV10-3 with TRBJ2-1; 8 nucleotides line up with TRBD2. The J segment lost 9 bases and the V segment lost 2 bases, leaving 6 bases of the junction unmatched. The CDR3 runs to 14 residues. In germline, CDR1 is ENHRY, CDR2 SYGVKD. The CDR3 DNA reads TGTGCCATCAGTGAGGGCGGGAGGAGGGGTGAGCAGTTCTTC. Translation: CAISEGGRRGEQFF.

A note on this clone: This sample also contains other DNA sequences that code for the same CDR3. V usage is TRBV5-1 and J usage is TRBJ1-6; TRBD1 aligns across 9 bases. Germline values: CDR1 SGHRS, CDR2 YFSETQ. V was clipped by 1 base and J by 6 bases; unmatched bases: 2. The CDR3 loop spans 15 amino acids. In DNA form, the CDR3 reads TGCGCCAGCAGCTTGAGACAGGGGGGTAATTCACCCCTCCACTTT. Its translation is CASSLRQGGNSPLHF.

The chain couples TRBV6-5 to TRBJ1-5; 8 bases are shared with TRBD1. The CDR3 is 15 residues long. V dropped 5 bases and J dropped 1; count of bases not matched to a gene: 4. Germline V gene lookup returns CDR1 MNHEY and CDR2 SVGAGI. CDR3 DNA: TGTGCCAGCAGTATAAACAGGGGGAGCAATCAGCCCCAGCATTTT. It specifies CASSINRGSNQPQHF.

The chain is built from TRBV28 and TRBJ1-6, with D hard to call. Trimming took off 2 bases at V and 7 bases at J, with 12 bases between the two ends. CDR1 and CDR2 (germline): MDHEN, SYDVKM. This CDR3 has 15 residues. The CDR3 spells CASSLEYGLNSPLHF. The CDR3 DNA reads as TGTGCCAGCAGTTTAGAATACGGCCTAAATTCACCCCTCCACTTT.

V usage is TRBV6-2 or TRBV6-3 and J usage is TRBJ2-5; tentatively, D is TRBD1 (5 bases). V gave up 6 bases and J gave up 5 bases, with 25 bases separating them. This CDR3 has 17 amino acids. Germline V gives CDR1 MNHEY, CDR2 SVGEGT. The CDR3 bases are TGTGCCAGCAGCACGGAGACAAACTTGGGGCGCTGGGAGACCCAGTACTTC. Translation: CASSTETNLGRWETQYF.